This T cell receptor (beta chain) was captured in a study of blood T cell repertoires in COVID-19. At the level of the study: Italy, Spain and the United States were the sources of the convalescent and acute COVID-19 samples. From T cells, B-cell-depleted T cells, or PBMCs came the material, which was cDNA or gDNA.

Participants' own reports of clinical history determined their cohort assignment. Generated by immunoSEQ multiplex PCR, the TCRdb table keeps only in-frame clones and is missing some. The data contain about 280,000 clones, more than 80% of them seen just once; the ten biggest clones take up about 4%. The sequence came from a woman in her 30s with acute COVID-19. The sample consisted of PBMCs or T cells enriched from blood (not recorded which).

CDR3 nucleotide sequence: TGTGCCAGCAGTTACGGGACTGGGACCTCTGGAAACACCATATATTTT. This encodes CASSYGTGTSGNTIYF. This chain joins TRBV6-6 and TRBJ1-3; maybe TRBD1 (5 bases). V gave up 2 bases and J gave up 0 bases, with 11 bases separating them. The CDR3 is made up of 16 amino acids. The germline gives CDR1 MNHNY, CDR2 SVGAGI (reference sequence).